These 16 T cell receptor beta chains originate from one sample sequenced in a study of T cell responses to AZD1222 COVID-19 vaccine. The repertoire was sequenced with immunoSEQ multiplex PCR; TCRdb's copy has only in-frame clones and lacks some. The sample consists of 150,000 to 200,000 clones, 85% to 95% of them appearing once. The sample was peripheral blood, taken on day 0 of AZD1222 vaccination. These receptors all stem from an adult in good health.

This chain connects TRBV11-2 to TRBJ2-7; 8 bases line up with TRBD2. CDR3 length equals 16 residues. V lost 3 bases, J lost 0 bases, and 7 bases stayed unmatched. Germline CDR1 SGHAT, CDR2 FQNNGV. CDR3 sequence: CASSFSGTMSSYEQYF. The CDR3 nucleotides read TGTGCCAGCAGCTTTAGCGGGACAATGAGCTCCTACGAGCAGTACTTC.

V gene TRBV5-1 combines with J gene TRBJ2-3, with 12 nucleotides matching TRBD2. The CDR3 is made up of 17 amino acids. In germline, CDR1 is SGHRS, CDR2 YFSETQ. V was clipped by 4 bases and J by 2 bases; unmatched bases: 8. CDR3 DNA: TGCGCCAGCAGCACCATACTAGCGGGAGGTCCCACAGATACGCAGTATTTT. Translating gives CASSTILAGGPTDTQYF.

The chain's CDR3 is CASSKTAGTSGQETQYF. The CDR3 DNA follows: TGTGCCAGCAGCAAAACAGCCGGGACTAGCGGCCAAGAGACCCAGTACTTC. The chain recombines TRBV7-3 with TRBJ2-5, with TRBD2 identical over 11 bases. Germline trimming cut 5 bases from V and 1 base from J; bases unmatched to any gene: 9. The CDR3 totals 17 residues. Per the germline V gene, CDR1 is SGHTA and CDR2 is FQGTGA.

The chain has TRBV29-1 and TRBJ1-2; weak D call: TRBD1 (6 bases). The CDR3 loop spans 17 amino acids. V lost 6 bases and J lost 4, with 27 bases in between. Germline V gene lookup returns CDR1 SQVTM and CDR2 ANQGSEA. This CDR3 is CSVEGPGHTLLLYGYTF. The CDR3 DNA follows: TGCAGCGTCGAGGGGCCGGGACACACCCTCCTCCTCTATGGCTACACCTTC. The whole variable domain, remainder taken from reference TRBV29-1 and TRBJ1-2, is SAVISQKPSRDICQRGTSLTIQCQVDSQVTMMFWYRQQPGQSLTLIATANQGSEATYESGFVIDKFPISRPNLTFSTLTVSNMSPEDSSIYLCSVEGPGHTLLLYGYTFGSGTRLTVV.

The chain joins TRBV28 to TRBJ2-7; D perhaps matches TRBD2 (6 bases). Trimming took off 8 bases at V and 7 bases at J, with 21 bases between the two ends. The CDR3 contains 14 residues. Germline loops: CDR1 MDHEN, CDR2 SYDVKM. The CDR3 reads CASSPRRGAREQYF. DNA for the CDR3: TGTGCCAGCTCCCCTCGGAGGGGCGCGAGGGAGCAGTACTTC.

J is TRBJ2-2 and V is TRBV5-4; D possibly uses TRBD1 or TRBD2 (6 bases each). Germline values: CDR1 SGHNT, CDR2 YYREEE (reference sequence). The CDR3 extends over 17 amino acids. With 0 bases removed from V and 4 bases from J, the gap between germline ends came to 16 bases. The CDR3 nucleotides read TGTGCCAGCAGCTTGGCCCCCGGGGGCTTAGGCACCGGGGAGCTGTTTTTT. This sequence encodes CASSLAPGGLGTGELFF.

This chain links TRBV19 with TRBJ1-1; D unresolved. The V end was cut by 9 bases, the J end by 4 bases, with 15 bases between. This CDR3 has 13 amino acids. Looked up from germline, CDR1 is LNHDA and CDR2 is SQIVND (reference sequence). This CDR3 reads CASRDTNPTEAFF. CDR3 in DNA: TGTGCCAGCCGAGACACAAACCCCACTGAAGCTTTCTTT.

The chain carries TRBV5-5 and TRBJ1-6; D is ambiguous. Trimming left V 4 bases short and J 6 bases short, with 2 bases between. In germline, CDR1 is SGHKS, CDR2 YYEKEE (reference sequence). This CDR3 has 11 amino acids. The CDR3 sequence: CASSRNSPLHF. The CDR3 region has the DNA TGTGCCAGCAGCCGTAATTCACCCCTCCACTTT.

This chain joins TRBV5-1 and TRBJ1-5; possible D gene TRBD1, 5 bases. V was shortened by 0 bases and J by 5 bases, with 12 bases between the two germline ends. Germline CDR1 SGHRS, CDR2 YFSETQ. CDR3 length: 15 residues. CDR3: CASSLVAGSDQPQHF. The CDR3 coding sequence is TGCGCCAGCAGCTTGGTTGCAGGGTCGGATCAGCCCCAGCATTTT.

The rearrangement uses TRBV6-5 and TRBJ2-1; TRBD1 matches 11 bases. CDR1 is MNHEY and CDR2 is SVGAGI in the germline V gene. This CDR3 has 14 residues. J was trimmed by 8 bases and V by 5 bases; bases with no gene match: 5. The CDR3 nucleotides are TGTGCCAGCAGTACGGGGACAGGGGGAGATGAGCAGTTCTTC. Protein sequence: CASSTGTGGDEQFF.

The V and J genes are TRBV28 and TRBJ1-2, with 11 bases fitting TRBD1. CDR1 and CDR2 (germline): MDHEN, SYDVKM. The CDR3 extends over 14 amino acids. Unmatched junction bases numbered 7, after V lost 6 bases and J lost 7 bases. The CDR3 loop is CASRTGQGVFGYTF. DNA of the CDR3: TGTGCCAGCAGGACGGGACAGGGGGTCTTTGGCTACACCTTC.

This chain links TRBV10-1 with TRBJ2-7; D is possibly TRBD1 (6 bases). V lost 8 bases to trimming and J lost 7 bases, with 18 bases between them. The CDR3 is 13 residues long. Germline CDR1 WNHNN, CDR2 SYGVQD (reference sequence). This CDR3 is CASGGQWADEQYF. The CDR3 DNA reads TGCGCCAGCGGAGGACAGTGGGCGGATGAGCAGTACTTC.

This sequence joins TRBV6-6 and TRBJ1-3; D is unclear. CDR3 size: 13 residues. V shed 10 bases and J shed 0 bases, with 10 bases lying between them. The germline CDR1 and CDR2 sequences are MNHNY and SVGAGI (reference sequence). The CDR3 sequence is CAIQRVSGNTIYF. The CDR3, as DNA: TGTGCCATCCAGCGAGTCTCTGGAAACACCATATATTTT.

The CDR3 nucleotides read TGTGCCAGCAGTGAGACTAGCTGGGGGGCCTACGAGCAGTACTTC. Translated: CASSETSWGAYEQYF. The chain combines TRBV6-4 with TRBJ2-7, with TRBD2 matching 7 bases. V was pared by 3 bases and J by 2 bases, with 7 bases of the junction left unmatched. The germline gives CDR1 MRHNA, CDR2 SNTAGT. CDR3 size: 15 residues.

This chain uses TRBV7-9 with TRBJ2-1; the match to TRBD1 covers 8 bases. Per germline, CDR1 SEHNR and CDR2 FQNEAQ (reference sequence). The CDR3 length is 13 residues. Trimming at V came to 5 bases and at J to 7 bases, leaving 4 bases not matched to a gene. CDR3 sequence: CASSKYRGNEQFF. As DNA, the CDR3 is TGTGCCAGCAGCAAGTACAGGGGGAATGAGCAGTTCTTC.

The chain is built from TRBV6-5 and TRBJ1-2, with D possibly being TRBD1 (5 bases). The CDR3 length is 15 residues. The germline gives CDR1 MNHEY, CDR2 SVGAGI. V was pared by 5 bases and J by 2 bases, with 15 bases between. The CDR3 region has the DNA TGTGCCAGCAGTCTGGAGGGAGGGACGAACTATGGCTACACCTTC. Amino acid sequence: CASSLEGGTNYGYTF.